The rows below give T cell receptor beta chains drawn from one sample of a study of Tregs in tolerant kidney transplant recipients. Repertoires were generated with immunoSEQ multiplex PCR, while TCRdb's copy carries only in-frame clones and drops some. The sample carries some 110,000 clones, roughly nine tenths recorded once. The sample comprised CD4+ T cells from blood. The receptors derive from a human donor in good health. The CDR3 runs from the conserved cysteine through the conserved F or W. D genes are given only for firm matches. Size is stated for part of the rows, as once, few or many counts, or as a class when the clone is expanded.

V: TRBV30
D: NA
size: NA
J: TRBJ1-5
CDR3: CAWSVNSNQPQHF

V: TRBV19
D: TRBD1
size: NA
J: TRBJ1-2
CDR3: CASSMHRGPGYTF

V: TRBV29-1
D: NA
size: once
J: TRBJ2-2
CDR3: CSVVIAVRGQNTGELFF

V: TRBV19
D: NA
size: NA
J: TRBJ2-2
CDR3: CASSSRQTGELFF

V: TRBV11-2
D: TRBD2
size: NA
J: TRBJ2-2
CDR3: CASSPRRQRGLAETGELFF

V: TRBV21-1
D: NA
size: NA
J: TRBJ2-3
CDR3: CASSNSSDTQYF

V: TRBV5-1
D: NA
size: NA
J: TRBJ1-4
CDR3: CASSLEAGRLNEKLFF

V: TRBV11-2
D: TRBD1
size: NA
J: TRBJ2-3
CDR3: CASSPPPGGYTDTQYF

V: TRBV18
D: TRBD1
size: NA
J: TRBJ2-7
CDR3: CASSPGQGAVEQYF

V: TRBV6-5
D: NA
size: few
J: TRBJ2-7
CDR3: CASSPNQGHEQYF

V: TRBV2
D: NA
size: NA
J: TRBJ2-3
CDR3: CASSGLTHTDTQYF